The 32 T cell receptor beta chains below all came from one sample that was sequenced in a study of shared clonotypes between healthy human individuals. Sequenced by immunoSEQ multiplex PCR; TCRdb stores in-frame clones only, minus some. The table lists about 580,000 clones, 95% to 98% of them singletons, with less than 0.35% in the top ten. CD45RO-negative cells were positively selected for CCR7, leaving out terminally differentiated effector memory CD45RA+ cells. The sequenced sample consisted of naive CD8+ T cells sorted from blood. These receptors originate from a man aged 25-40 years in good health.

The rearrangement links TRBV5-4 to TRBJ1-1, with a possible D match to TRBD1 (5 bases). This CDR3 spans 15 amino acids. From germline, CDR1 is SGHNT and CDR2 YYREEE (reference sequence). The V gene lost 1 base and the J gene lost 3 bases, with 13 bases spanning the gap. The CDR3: CASSLSWGLDTEAFF. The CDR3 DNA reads TGTGCCAGCAGCTTGAGTTGGGGCTTGGACACTGAAGCTTTCTTT. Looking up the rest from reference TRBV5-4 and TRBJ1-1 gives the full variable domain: ETGVTQSPTHLIKTRGQQVTLRCSSQSGHNTVSWYQQALGQGPQFIFQYYREEENGRGNFPPRFSGLQFPNYSSELNVNALELDDSALYLCASSLSWGLDTEAFFGQGTRLTVV.

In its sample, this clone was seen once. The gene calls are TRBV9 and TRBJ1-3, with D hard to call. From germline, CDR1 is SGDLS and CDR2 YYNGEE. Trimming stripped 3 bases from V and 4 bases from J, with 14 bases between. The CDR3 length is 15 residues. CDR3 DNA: TGTGCCAGCAGCGGGGGAATAGGAGCGGGAAACACCATATATTTT. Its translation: CASSGGIGAGNTIYF.

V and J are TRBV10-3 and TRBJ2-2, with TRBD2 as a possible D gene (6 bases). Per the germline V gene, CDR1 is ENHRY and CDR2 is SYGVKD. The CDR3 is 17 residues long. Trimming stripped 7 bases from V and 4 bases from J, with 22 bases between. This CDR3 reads CAIKDPALAPGTGELFF. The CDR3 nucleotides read TGTGCCATCAAGGACCCGGCACTAGCTCCGGGCACCGGGGAGCTGTTTTTT.

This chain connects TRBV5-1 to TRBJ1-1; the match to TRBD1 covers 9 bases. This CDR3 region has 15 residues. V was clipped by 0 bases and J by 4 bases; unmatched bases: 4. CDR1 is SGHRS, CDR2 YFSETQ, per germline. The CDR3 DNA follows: TGCGCCAGCAGCTTGGAACAGGGGGCTAGCACTGAAGCTTTCTTT. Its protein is CASSLEQGASTEAFF.

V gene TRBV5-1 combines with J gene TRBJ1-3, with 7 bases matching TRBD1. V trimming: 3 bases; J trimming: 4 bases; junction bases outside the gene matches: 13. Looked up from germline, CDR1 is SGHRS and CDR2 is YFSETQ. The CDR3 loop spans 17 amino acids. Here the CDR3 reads CASSSTTDRVGGNTIYF. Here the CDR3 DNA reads TGCGCCAGCAGCTCGACAACCGACAGGGTCGGAGGAAACACCATATATTTT.

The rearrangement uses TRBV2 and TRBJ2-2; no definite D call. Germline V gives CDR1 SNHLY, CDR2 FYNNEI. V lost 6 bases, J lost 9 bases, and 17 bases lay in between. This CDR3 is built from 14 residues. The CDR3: CASRADFVTRELFF. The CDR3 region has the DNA TGTGCCAGCAGGGCAGATTTCGTGACCCGGGAGCTGTTTTTT.

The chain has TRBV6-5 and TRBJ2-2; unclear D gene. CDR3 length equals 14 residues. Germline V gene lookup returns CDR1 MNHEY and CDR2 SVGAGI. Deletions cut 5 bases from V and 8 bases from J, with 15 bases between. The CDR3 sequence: CASSHPPPAGELFF. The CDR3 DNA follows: TGTGCCAGCAGTCATCCCCCTCCGGCAGGGGAGCTGTTTTTT.

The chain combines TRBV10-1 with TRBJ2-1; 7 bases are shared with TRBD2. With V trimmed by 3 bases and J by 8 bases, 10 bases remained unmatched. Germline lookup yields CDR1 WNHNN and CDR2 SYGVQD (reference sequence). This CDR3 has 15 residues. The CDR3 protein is CASSESLREFDEQFF. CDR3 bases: TGCGCCAGCAGTGAATCCTTGCGGGAGTTCGATGAGCAGTTCTTC.

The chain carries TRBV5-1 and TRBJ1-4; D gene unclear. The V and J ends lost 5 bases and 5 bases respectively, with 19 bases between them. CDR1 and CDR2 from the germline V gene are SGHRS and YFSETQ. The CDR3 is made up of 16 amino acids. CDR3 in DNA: TGCGCCAGCAGAGCCGCAACGGCCACTATGAATGAAAAACTGTTTTTT. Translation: CASRAATATMNEKLFF.

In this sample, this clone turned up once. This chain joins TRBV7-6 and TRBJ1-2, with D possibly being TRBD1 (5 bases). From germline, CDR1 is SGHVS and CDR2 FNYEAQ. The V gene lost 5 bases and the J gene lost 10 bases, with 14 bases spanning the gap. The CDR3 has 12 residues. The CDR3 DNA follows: TGTGCCAGCAGCCCGGACAACCGTGACTACACCTTC. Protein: CASSPDNRDYTF.

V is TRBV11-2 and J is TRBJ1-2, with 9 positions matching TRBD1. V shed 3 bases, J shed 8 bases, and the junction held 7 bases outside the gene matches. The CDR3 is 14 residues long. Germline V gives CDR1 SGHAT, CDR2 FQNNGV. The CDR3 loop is CASSLRTGVIGYTF. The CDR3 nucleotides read TGTGCCAGCAGCTTGCGGACAGGGGTTATCGGCTACACCTTC.

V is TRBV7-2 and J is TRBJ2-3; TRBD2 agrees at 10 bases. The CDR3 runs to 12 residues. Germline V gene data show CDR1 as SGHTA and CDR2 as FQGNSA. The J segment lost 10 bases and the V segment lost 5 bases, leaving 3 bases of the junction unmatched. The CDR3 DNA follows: TGTGCCAGCAGCCCTAGCGGGAGACCGCAGTATTTT. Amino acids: CASSPSGRPQYF. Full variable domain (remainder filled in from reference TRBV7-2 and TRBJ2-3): GAGVSQSPSNKVTEKGKDVELRCDPISGHTALYWYRQSLGQGLEFLIYFQGNSAPDKSGLPSDRFSAERTGGSVSTLTIQRTQQEDSAVYLCASSPSGRPQYFGPGTRLTVL.

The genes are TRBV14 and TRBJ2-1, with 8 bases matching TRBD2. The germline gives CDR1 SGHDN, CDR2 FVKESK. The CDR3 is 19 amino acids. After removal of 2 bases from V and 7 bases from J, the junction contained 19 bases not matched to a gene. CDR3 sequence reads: CASSQSRRLAYRTQNEQFF. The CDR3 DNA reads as TGTGCCAGCAGCCAAAGTCGGAGACTAGCGTACCGTACCCAGAATGAGCAGTTCTTC.

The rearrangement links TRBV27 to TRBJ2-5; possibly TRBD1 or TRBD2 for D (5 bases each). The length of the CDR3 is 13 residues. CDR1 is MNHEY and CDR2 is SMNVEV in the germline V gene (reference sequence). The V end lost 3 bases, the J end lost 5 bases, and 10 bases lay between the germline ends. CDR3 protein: CASSLGVEETQYF. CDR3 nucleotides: TGTGCCAGCAGTTTGGGGGTCGAGGAGACCCAGTACTTC.

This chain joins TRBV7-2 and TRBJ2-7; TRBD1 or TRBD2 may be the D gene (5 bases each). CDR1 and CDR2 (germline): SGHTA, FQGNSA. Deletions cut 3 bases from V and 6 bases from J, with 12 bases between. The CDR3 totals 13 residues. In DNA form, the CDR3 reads TGTGCCAGCAGCTTTGAGGTGAGGGGCGAGCAGTACTTC. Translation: CASSFEVRGEQYF. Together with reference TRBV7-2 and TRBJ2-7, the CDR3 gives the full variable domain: GAGVSQSPSNKVTEKGKDVELRCDPISGHTALYWYRQSLGQGLEFLIYFQGNSAPDKSGLPSDRFSAERTGGSVSTLTIQRTQQEDSAVYLCASSFEVRGEQYFGPGTRLTVT.

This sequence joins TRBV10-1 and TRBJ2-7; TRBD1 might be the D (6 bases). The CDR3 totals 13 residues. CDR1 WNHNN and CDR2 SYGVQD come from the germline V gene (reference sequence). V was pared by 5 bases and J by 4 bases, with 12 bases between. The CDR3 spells CASSIGTSYEQYF. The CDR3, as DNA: TGCGCCAGCAGTATTGGGACATCTTACGAGCAGTACTTC.

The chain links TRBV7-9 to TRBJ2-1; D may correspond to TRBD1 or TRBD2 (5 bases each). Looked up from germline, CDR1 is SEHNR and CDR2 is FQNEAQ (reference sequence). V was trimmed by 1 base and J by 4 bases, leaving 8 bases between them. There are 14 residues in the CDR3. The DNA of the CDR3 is TGTGCCAGCAGCTTAGGGGACGGATACAATGAGCAGTTCTTC. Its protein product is CASSLGDGYNEQFF.

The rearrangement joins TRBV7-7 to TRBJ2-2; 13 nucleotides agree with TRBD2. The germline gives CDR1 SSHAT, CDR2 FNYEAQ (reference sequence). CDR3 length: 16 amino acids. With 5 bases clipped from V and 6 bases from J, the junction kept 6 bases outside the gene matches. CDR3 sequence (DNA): TGTGCCAGCAGCCCCCGGACTAGCGGGAGTGCCGGGGAGCTGTTTTTT. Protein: CASSPRTSGSAGELFF. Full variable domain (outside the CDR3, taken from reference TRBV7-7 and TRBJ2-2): GAGVSQSPRYKVTKRGQDVTLRCDPISSHATLYWYQQALGQGPEFLTYFNYEAQPDKSGLPSDRFSAERPEGSISTLTIQRTEQRDSAMYRCASSPRTSGSAGELFFGEGSRLTVL.

The CDR3 reads CASSYMGYTGELFF. The CDR3 DNA follows: TGTGCCAGCAGTTACATGGGATACACCGGGGAGCTGTTTTTT. The chain is built from TRBV6-5 and TRBJ2-2, with D hard to call. The CDR3 is 14 residues long. V lost 2 bases and J lost 3, with 7 bases in between. Germline CDR1 reads MNHEY; CDR2 reads SVGAGI.

The CDR3 DNA reads TGTGCCAGCAGCTTAGTGGGGGCGCGGGGCTACACCTTC. Its protein is CASSLVGARGYTF. The chain links TRBV7-9 to TRBJ1-2; a possible D gene is TRBD1 (6 bases). The V end lost 1 base, the J end lost 8 bases, and 11 bases lay between the germline ends. This CDR3 has 13 amino acids. The germline CDR1 and CDR2 sequences are SEHNR and FQNEAQ (reference sequence). Combining the CDR3 with reference TRBV7-9 and TRBJ1-2 gives the whole variable domain DTGVSQNPRHKITKRGQNVTFRCDPISEHNRLYWYRQTLGQGPEFLTYFQNEAQLEKSRLLSDRFSAERPKGSFSTLEIQRTEQGDSAMYLCASSLVGARGYTFGSGTRLTVV.

The CDR3 reads CASSLAQGDSYEQYF. Here the CDR3 DNA reads TGTGCCAGCAGCTTAGCCCAAGGGGACTCCTACGAGCAGTACTTC. The chain links TRBV7-9 to TRBJ2-7; tentatively, D is TRBD1 (5 bases). The CDR3 is 15 residues long. Looked up from germline, CDR1 is SEHNR and CDR2 is FQNEAQ (reference sequence). V lost 0 bases and J lost 0, with 9 bases in between.

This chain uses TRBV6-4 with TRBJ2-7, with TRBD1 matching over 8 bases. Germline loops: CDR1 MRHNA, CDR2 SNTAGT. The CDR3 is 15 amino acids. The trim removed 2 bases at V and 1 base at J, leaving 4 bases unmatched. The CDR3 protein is CASSDPRGQSYEQYF. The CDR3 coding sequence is TGTGCCAGCAGTGACCCCAGGGGGCAATCCTACGAGCAGTACTTC.

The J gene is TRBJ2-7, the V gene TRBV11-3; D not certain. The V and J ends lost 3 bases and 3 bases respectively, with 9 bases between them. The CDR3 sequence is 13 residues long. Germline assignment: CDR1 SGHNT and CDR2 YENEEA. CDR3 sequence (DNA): TGTGCCAGCAGCTTCCGATTTGACTACGAGCAGTACTTC. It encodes CASSFRFDYEQYF.

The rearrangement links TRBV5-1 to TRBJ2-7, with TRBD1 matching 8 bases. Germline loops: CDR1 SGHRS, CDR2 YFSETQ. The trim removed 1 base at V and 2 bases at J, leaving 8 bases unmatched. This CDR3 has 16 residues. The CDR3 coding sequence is TGCGCCAGCAGCTTGTCGACAGGGGACGCTACCTACGAGCAGTACTTC. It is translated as CASSLSTGDATYEQYF.

Written as DNA, the CDR3 is TGTGCCAGTAAGACGGAAAACTATGGCTACACCTTC. Translation: CASKTENYGYTF. The rearrangement links TRBV28 to TRBJ1-2; D gene uncertain. V lost 9 bases and J lost 2, with 10 bases in between. Germline V gene data show CDR1 as MDHEN and CDR2 as SYDVKM. This CDR3 is 12 amino acids long.

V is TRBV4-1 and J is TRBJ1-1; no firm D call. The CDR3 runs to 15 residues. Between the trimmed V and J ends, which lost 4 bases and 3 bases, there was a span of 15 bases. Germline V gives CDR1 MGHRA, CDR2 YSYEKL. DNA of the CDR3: TGCGCCAGCAGCCCTTACCCGGGTGAGGACACTGAAGCTTTCTTT. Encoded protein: CASSPYPGEDTEAFF.

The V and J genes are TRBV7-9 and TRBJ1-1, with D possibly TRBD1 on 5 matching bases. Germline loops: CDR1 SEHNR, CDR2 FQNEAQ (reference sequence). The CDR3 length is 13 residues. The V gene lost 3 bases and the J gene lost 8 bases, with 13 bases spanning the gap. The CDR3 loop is CASSFFKGPEAFF. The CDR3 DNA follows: TGTGCCAGCAGCTTCTTCAAGGGACCCGAAGCTTTCTTT.

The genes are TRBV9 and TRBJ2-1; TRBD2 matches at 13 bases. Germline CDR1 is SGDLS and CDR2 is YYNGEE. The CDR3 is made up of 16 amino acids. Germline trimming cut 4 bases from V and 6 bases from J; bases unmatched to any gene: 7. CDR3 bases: TGTGCCAGCAGCCCGGAGACTAGCGGGAGGTTCAATGAGCAGTTCTTC. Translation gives CASSPETSGRFNEQFF.

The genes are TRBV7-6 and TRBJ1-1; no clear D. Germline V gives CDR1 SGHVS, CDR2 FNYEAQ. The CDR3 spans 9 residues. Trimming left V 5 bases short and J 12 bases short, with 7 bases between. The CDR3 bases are TGTGCCAGCAGCCCCGGCCCTTTCTTT. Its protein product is CASSPGPFF.

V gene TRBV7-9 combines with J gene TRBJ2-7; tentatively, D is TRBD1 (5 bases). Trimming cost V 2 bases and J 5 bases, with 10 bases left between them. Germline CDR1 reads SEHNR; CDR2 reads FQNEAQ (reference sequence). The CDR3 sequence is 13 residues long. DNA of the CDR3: TGTGCCAGCAGCTTACGCTTCAGGGACGAGCAGTACTTC. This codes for CASSLRFRDEQYF.

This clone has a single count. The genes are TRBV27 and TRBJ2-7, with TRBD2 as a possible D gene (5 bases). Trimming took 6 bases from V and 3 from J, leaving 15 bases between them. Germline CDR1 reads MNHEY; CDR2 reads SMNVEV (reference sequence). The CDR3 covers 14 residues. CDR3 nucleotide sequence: TGTGCCAGCAGGTCGGGGTGGGGAGTCTACGAGCAGTACTTC. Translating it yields CASRSGWGVYEQYF.

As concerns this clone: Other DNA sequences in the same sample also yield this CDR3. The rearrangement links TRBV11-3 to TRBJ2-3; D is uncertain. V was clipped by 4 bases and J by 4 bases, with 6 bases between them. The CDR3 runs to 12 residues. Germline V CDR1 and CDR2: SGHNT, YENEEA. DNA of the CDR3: TGTGCCAGCAGCTCACGTGCAGATACGCAGTATTTT. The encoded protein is CASSSRADTQYF.